This TCR beta chain was captured by sequencing in a study of human versus mouse CDR3 diversity and MHC coevolution. On the study more broadly: immunoSEQ was reported to reach one in 200,000 T cells sensitivity. Findings and caveats of the study: Mice had fewer CDR3 deletions and insertions than humans on average.

Concerning this clone itself: As yet, its antigen is unknown.

The ends lost 4 bases at V and 6 bases at J; junction bases unmatched: 7. CDR1 and CDR2 from the germline V gene are MNHEY and SVGAGI. CDR3 length: 14 residues. Assay: immunoSEQ multiplex PCR; the TCRdb copy retains only in-frame clones and omits some. This table has just under 60,000 clones, around 94% appearing once. The chain recombines TRBV6-5 with TRBJ2-7; 9 nucleotides line up with TRBD1. Sequences were obtained from naive CD4+ T cells from blood. Subset described: CD45RO-negative CD62L-positive naive CD4 T cells. The TCR originated in a person aged 55 to 70 in good health. The DNA for the CDR3 is TGTGCCAGCAGTTCTCCGGGACAGGGACCCGAGCAGTACTTC. Translation gives CASSSPGQGPEQYF.